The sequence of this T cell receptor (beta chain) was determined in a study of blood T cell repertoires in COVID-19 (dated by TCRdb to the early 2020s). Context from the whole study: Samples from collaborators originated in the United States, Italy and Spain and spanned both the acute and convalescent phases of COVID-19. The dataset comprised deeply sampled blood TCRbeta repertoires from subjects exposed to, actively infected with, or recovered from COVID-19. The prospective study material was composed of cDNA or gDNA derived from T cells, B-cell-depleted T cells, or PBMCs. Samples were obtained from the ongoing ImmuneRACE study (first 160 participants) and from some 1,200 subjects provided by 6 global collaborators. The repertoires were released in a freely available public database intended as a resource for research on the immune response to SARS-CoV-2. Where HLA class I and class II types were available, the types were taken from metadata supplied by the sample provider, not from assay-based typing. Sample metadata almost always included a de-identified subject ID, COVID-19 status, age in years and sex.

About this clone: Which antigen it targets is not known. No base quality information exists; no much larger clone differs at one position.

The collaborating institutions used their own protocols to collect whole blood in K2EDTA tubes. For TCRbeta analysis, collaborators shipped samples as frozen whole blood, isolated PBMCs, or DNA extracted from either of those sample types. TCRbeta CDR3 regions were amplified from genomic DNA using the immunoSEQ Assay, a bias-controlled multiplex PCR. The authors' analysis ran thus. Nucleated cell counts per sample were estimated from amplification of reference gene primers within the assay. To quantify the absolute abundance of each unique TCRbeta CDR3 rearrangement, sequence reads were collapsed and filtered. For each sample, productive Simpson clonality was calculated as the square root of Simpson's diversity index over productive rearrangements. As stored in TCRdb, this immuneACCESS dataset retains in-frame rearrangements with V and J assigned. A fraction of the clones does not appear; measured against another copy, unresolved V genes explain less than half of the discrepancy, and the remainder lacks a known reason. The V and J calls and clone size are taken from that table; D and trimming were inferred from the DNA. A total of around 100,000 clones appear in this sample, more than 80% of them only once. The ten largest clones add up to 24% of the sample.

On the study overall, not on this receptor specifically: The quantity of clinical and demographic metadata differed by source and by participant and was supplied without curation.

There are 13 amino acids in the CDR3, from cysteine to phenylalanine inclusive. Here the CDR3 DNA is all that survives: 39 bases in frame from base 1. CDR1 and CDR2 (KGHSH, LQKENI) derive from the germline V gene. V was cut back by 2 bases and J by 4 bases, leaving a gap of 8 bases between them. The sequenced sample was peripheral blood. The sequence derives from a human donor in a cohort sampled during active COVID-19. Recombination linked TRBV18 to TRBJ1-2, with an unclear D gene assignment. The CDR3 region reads CASSPSEGYGYTF. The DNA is TGTGCCAGCTCACCATCAGAGGGCTATGGCTACACCTTC.